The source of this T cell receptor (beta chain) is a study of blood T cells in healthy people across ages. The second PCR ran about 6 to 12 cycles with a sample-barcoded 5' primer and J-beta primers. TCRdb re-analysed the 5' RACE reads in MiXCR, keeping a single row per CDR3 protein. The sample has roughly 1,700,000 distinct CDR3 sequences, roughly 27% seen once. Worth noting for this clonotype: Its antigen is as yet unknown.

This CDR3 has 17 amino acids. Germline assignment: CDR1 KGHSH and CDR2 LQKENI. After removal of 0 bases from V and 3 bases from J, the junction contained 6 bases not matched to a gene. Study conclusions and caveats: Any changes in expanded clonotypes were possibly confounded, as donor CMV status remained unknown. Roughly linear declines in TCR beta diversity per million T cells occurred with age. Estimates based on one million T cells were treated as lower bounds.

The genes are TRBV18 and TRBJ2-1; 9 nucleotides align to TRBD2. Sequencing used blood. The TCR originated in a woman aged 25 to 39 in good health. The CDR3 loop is CASSPPTLAGDYNEQFF. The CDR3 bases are TGTGCCAGCTCACCACCCACGTTAGCGGGAGACTACAATGAGCAGTTCTTC.